This TCR beta chain was sequenced in a study of shared T cell receptors in the human thymus. V shed 7 bases, J shed 7 bases, and the junction held 7 bases outside the gene matches. CDR3 length: 14 amino acids. Per the germline V gene, CDR1 is SGHRS and CDR2 is YFSETQ. This clone was seen only once. Sequencing used immunoSEQ multiplex PCR; TCRdb keeps in-frame clones, though not all of them. The table has about 660,000 clones, around 89% seen once; the top ten hold about 0.01%. In addition, the sample was reused for a study of human thymus T cells. Per that paper: The study used thymus tissue resected during corrective heart surgery.

The specimen sequenced was thymocytes. This chain uses TRBV5-1 with TRBJ2-1; 11 bases fit TRBD2. The TCR originated in a boy under three years old with a congenital heart defect. The CDR3 loop is CASQWGLAVNEQFF. In DNA form, the CDR3 reads TGCGCCAGCCAGTGGGGACTAGCGGTTAATGAGCAGTTCTTC.